This TCR beta chain is from a study of T cells in Graves' hyperthyroidism and ophthalmopathy. Study outcomes and limitations: Onset of ophthalmopathy came a median roughly 6.4 months after the model predicted it. Most clonotypes expanded in thyroid above 0.001 were likewise present in blood.

Researchers took RNA transcripts and amplified the TCR beta CDR3 regions from them. The HTBI set primed first-round TCR CDR3 RT-PCR. TCRdb independently ran MiXCR on the multiplex PCR reads; one entry per CDR3 protein. This table holds fewer than 700,000 distinct CDR3 sequences, approximately 17% found once. Germline-derived CDR1 and CDR2 are PRHDT and FYEKMQ (reference sequence). The V gene lost 0 bases and the J gene lost 1 base, with 7 bases spanning the gap. The CDR3 sequence is 14 residues long. This clonotype came up many times. Its antigen is undetermined. Each person with ophthalmopathy scored at least 3 on the Clinical Activity Score, reached NOSPECS grade 4 or higher, and had been ill under 3 months.

This chain uses TRBV13 with TRBJ2-7, with D uncertain. This clonotype was sampled from a woman under 30 with Graves' ophthalmopathy. The sequenced sample consisted of blood. CDR3 residues: CASSLGTESYEQYF. The CDR3 DNA reads TGTGCCAGCAGCTTAGGAACGGAGTCCTACGAGCAGTACTTC.